This T cell receptor (beta chain) was sequenced during a study of cytomegalovirus exposure and HLA in healthy donors (dated by TCRdb to about 2017). A note on the overall study: In an earlier analysis of fewer than 750 of the donors, 250 to 350 Gb of sequence data and about 110 million unique TCR beta sequences from 150 million to 200 million T cells were reported. An early release covering just under 650 HLA-typed donors comprised about 300 gigabases of sequencing data and 65 million to 100 million unique TCR sequences. Of the approximately 400 genotyped donors, approximately 80% were placed in the genetic ancestry cluster associated with self-reported Caucasian donors. The study aimed to test whether signatures of past pathogen exposure could be identified by cataloging public T cell receptors. The T cell repertoires of roughly 660 subjects were profiled by immunosequencing and related to cytomegalovirus serostatus. Along with the roughly 710-subject first cohort, a separate validation cohort of over a hundred different subjects was used. High-throughput TCR immunosequencing, statistical association of individual TCRs with disease status, and machine learning were combined to predict cytomegalovirus infection status. In a later analysis, previously published TCR beta repertoires from 666 donors were re-analyzed and high-resolution HLA genotyping was added so that TCR occurrence patterns could be studied. Rather than drawing on any new phenotypic data, the later analysis identified candidate immune exposures from TCR beta sequences and the way those sequences occurred across donors. In an earlier analysis of 500 to 650 of the donors, high-throughput TCR beta sequencing was used to judge whether each TCR beta V gene segment behaved as functional or pseudogenic. Donor age, sex, ethnicity and CMV serostatus were compiled together with the repertoire data. A later genetic analysis took genome-wide SNP genotypes for 398 of the 666 donors and used that subset as a discovery cohort. Every discovery cohort repertoire had been produced on one sequencing platform. Class I and class II HLA loci were covered by the typing at four-digit resolution. The number of donors typed differed by locus, with roughly 620-630 for A, B, C, DRB1 and DQB1, roughly 550 for DQA1, over 600 for DPA1, and 400 to 490 for DPB1. About five DR-DQ haplotypes were handled as single units for association and clustering because linkage in the cohort was strong. Among 398 genotyped donors of the cohort, an average of approximately 240,000 unique TCR beta nucleotide sequences was sequenced per donor, of which about 18% were non-productive.

Comments on this clone: Its antigen has not been determined. No base quality values were provided; no much bigger clone lies one nucleotide off.

In total, roughly 710 healthy bone marrow donors made up the cohort. At the time of sampling, all cohort members were nominally healthy, though unrecorded immune exposures were likely present. The donor tested CMV seropositive and was one of the 289 seropositive cohort members. A peripheral blood sample was collected from each donor, and TCR beta sequencing was performed on peripheral blood mononuclear cells. Genomic DNA was extracted from the blood cell samples with the Qiagen DNeasy Blood Extraction Kit. Libraries were made using the immunoSEQ multiplex PCR assay. For the multiplex PCR, a mixture combining 60 forward primers for TCR Vbeta segments and 13 reverse primers for TCR Jbeta segments was used. A multiplex PCR assay on genomic DNA amplified the CDR3 region of rearranged TCR beta genes. The amplified TCR beta libraries were sequenced on the Illumina HiSeq System as 87-base-pair reads. The authors' analysis ran thus. A later analysis counted approximately 76 million unique TCR beta chains across the 666 repertoires, and some 11 million of these chains were shared by at least two donors. Raw reads were error-corrected and collapsed into unique sequences with a nearest-neighbor algorithm that merged closely related sequences to remove PCR and sequencing errors. Alignment of CDR3 sequences to IMGT reference sequences was used to assign V, D and J gene segments. For a sequence to be retained, a match of at least six nucleotides to both a V gene segment and a J gene segment was required. Rearrangements were called productive when the CDR3 lacked stop codons and stayed in frame with V and J; all others were non-productive. Following IMGT convention, CDR3 was defined as the stretch from the second conserved V-encoded cysteine to the conserved J-encoded phenylalanine. In an earlier analysis of more than 550 of the donors, sequences lacking an unambiguous match to a single V gene segment were excluded. An earlier analysis of 500 to 700 of the donors classified V segments as functional when productive rearrangements were above 56.7% and as segregating when the standard deviation between donors was above 5%. A statistical classification framework was developed to diagnose cytomegalovirus status using the catalog of TCR beta chain sequences. A later analysis assigned V and J genes by comparing TCR nucleotide sequences with IMGT/GENE-DB human TR gene sequences. Using the TCRdist pipeline, a later analysis assigned CDR3 sequences along with most-parsimonious VDJ recombination scenarios. In a later analysis, every TCR beta chain was defined by the combination of its CDR3 amino acid sequence and its V-gene family, and reads without a unique V-gene family were dropped. A later analysis removed 600 or so highly shared, low-generation-probability nucleotide sequences to deal with suspected cross-contamination and a sequencing artifact. In a later analysis, a clonal expansion index for each public chain was calculated from normalized within-repertoire ranks of inferred template counts. In a later analysis, generation probabilities were computed using a VDJ recombination model fitted to out-of-frame rearrangements, and the results were checked against IGoR. A later analysis scored TCR-TCR, TCR-HLA and TCR-CMV co-occurrence with hypergeometric tests, applying a repertoire-size bias correction to TCR pairs. In a later analysis, false discovery rates were estimated by permuting HLA or CMV assignments 20 times. In a later analysis, co-occurring TCRs were grouped using DBSCAN, with TCRdist sequence similarity added in when clustering inside HLA-allele-positive subsets. Repertoires with fewer than 30,000 or more than 120,000 public chains, plus five repertoires with anomalous nucleotide sharing, were excluded from co-occurrence clustering. TCRdb limited this immuneACCESS table to in-frame rearrangements with V and J called. A share of clones is missing; checked studies link under half to unresolved V genes, and the rest is unexplained. Clonal size and the V and J genes are those of that table, whereas D and trimming came from the DNA. The sample table records some 180,000 clones; 73% of these occur just once. About 5% of the sample is taken by the ten largest.

Study-wide findings and limitations: Assigning TCR associations to individual alleles was difficult when HLA alleles, especially DR and DQ, strongly co-occurred. In vitro tests confirmed that a few of the cytomegalovirus-associated TCR beta chains recognize cytomegalovirus antigens. Compared with equally common non-associated chains, HLA-associated TCR beta chains in a later analysis were more clonally expanded and had lower generation probabilities. The study listed approximately 150 TCR beta chains as associated with cytomegalovirus. Specific HLA alleles were associated with 15,000 to 20,000 TCR beta sequences at a false discovery rate of 0.05 in a later analysis. Presence/absence analyses assumed roughly uniform sequencing depth across donors, an assumption that may not hold. In a later genetic analysis, fewer N-insertions in productive TCRs were reported among donors in an Asian-associated ancestry cluster than the approximately 670-donor mean. Most TCR sequences were seen in very few donors, while some public TCRs were found in many individuals. According to a later analysis, parvovirus B19, influenza, CMV and Epstein-Barr virus appeared linked to several top co-occurrence clusters. The classifier was reported to diagnose cytomegalovirus status with high specificity and sensitivity in both the original cohort and the validation cohort. A later analysis found that most CMV-associated TCR beta chains appeared HLA-restricted, with HLA associations seemingly driven largely by CMV exposure. A cluster of highly shared sequence variants was judged likely to be a technical artifact of the sequencing pipeline. CMV serostatus was the only immune exposure information available for the cohort. Only TCR beta chains were sequenced in this cohort, and the absence of alpha or paired-chain data limited detectable features. Because counts were too low, more than 15 rarely observed V segments, including chromosome 9 orphons, were left out of the earlier analysis of 587 of the donors. Some IMGT-functional V segments, including TRBV6-2 and TRBV6-3, could not be distinguished by the 87-base-pair reads and were therefore excluded. A further reported finding was that TCR beta sequences accurately predicted the HLA-A and HLA-B alleles for most subjects in the first cohort. Because HLA typing was missing for some donors at each locus, association tests included only the typed subset. A later analysis found that TCR association rates varied across HLA loci, with DRB1 alleles showing the most associated TCRs and HLA-C alleles the fewest. In an earlier analysis of around 600 of the donors, most TCR beta V segments appeared in productive rearrangements about 90% or about 30% of the time, broadly matching IMGT annotations. According to the authors, the approach could potentially be generalized to other disease states and immunological phenotypes. Linkage disequilibrium might explain the correlated functional status among segregating V segments, but an unknown experimental factor could not be excluded. V-gene and J-gene trimming of TCR beta chains was associated with a missense DCLRE1C variant in a later genetic analysis, and the association was replicated in an independent cohort.

Trimming takes 4 bases off V and 3 bases off J; junction bases not matched to a gene: 5. There are 14 amino acids in the CDR3, from cysteine to phenylalanine inclusive. Of all the DNA, just the CDR3 is kept, 42 bases in frame from base 1. The germline V gene sets CDR1 to LGHNA and CDR2 to YNFKEQ. Material: PBMCs. The chain links TRBV4-2 with TRBJ1-2, and TRBD1 aligns with 7 junction nucleotides. This receptor was identified in a woman aged 18-29 years in good health and CMV-seropositive. For the CDR3, the sequence is CASSLPGTDYGYTF. The nucleotide sequence reads as follows: TGTGCCAGCAGCCTTCCCGGGACAGACTATGGCTACACCTTC.